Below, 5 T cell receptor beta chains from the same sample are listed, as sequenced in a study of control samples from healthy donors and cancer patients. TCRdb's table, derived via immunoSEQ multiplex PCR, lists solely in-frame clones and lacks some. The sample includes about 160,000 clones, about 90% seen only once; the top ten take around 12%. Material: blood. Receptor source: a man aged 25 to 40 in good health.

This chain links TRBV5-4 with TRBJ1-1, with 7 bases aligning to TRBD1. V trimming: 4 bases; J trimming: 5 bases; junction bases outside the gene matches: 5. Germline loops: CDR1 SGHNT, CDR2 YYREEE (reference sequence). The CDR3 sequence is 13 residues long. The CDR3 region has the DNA TGTGCCAGCAGCCTAACAGGGGATACTGAAGCTTTCTTT. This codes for CASSLTGDTEAFF.

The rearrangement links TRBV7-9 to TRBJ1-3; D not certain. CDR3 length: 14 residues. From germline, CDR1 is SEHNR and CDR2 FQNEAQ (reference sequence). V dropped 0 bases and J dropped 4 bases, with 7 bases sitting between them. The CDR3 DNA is TGTGCCAGCAGCTTAGCGGGAGACGGAAACACCATATATTTT. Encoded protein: CASSLAGDGNTIYF.

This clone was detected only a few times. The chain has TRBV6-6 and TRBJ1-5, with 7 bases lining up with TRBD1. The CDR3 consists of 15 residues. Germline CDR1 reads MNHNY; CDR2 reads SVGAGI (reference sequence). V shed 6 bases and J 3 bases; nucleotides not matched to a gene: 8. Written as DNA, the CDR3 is TGTGCCAGCAGGCGGGCGGGACAGCACAATCAGCCCCAGCATTTT. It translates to CASRRAGQHNQPQHF.

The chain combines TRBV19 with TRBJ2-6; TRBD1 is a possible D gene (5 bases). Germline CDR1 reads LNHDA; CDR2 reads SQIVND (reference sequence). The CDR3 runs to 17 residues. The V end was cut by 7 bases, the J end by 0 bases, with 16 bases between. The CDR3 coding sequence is TGTGCCAGTAAGGGGCAGCATAACCCCTCTGGGGCCAACGTCCTGACTTTC. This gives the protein CASKGQHNPSGANVLTF.

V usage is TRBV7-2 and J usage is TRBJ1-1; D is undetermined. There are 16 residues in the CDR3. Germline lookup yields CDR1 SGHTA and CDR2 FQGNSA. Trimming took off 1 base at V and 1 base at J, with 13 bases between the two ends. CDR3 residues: CASSLVKGSGNTEAFF. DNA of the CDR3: TGTGCCAGCAGCTTAGTTAAGGGTAGTGGGAACACTGAAGCTTTCTTT.